This TCR beta chain derives from a study of response to subunit inactivated influenza vaccine. Study observations and caveats: Authors suggested each seasonal flu vaccination may recruit only limited numbers of new T cells.

From the RT-PCR reads, TCRdb called clonotypes with MiXCR, one entry per CDR3 protein. The sample carries about 520,000 distinct CDR3 sequences, about 25% recorded once. As to this clonotype: Its antigen is still unknown.

This receptor was identified in a man aged 45-65 years who received an inactivated influenza vaccine. Sample: CD4+ T cells sorted from PBMCs, taken about 5 days after vaccination.

The CDR3 spells CASSERGLREQFF. CDR3 in DNA: TGTGCCAGCAGTGAAAGGGGCCTCCGAGAGCAGTTCTTC. The rearrangement uses TRBV6-1 and TRBJ2-1; the D gene is possibly TRBD1 (5 bases). Trimming pared 2 bases from V and 10 bases from J, leaving 12 bases between. This CDR3 has 13 amino acids. Germline V gene lookup returns CDR1 MNHNS and CDR2 SASEGT.